Sequencing of this T cell receptor beta chain was carried out in a study of T-cell reconstitution after alpha-beta-depleted transplantation in children. The trim removed 6 bases at V and 4 bases at J, leaving 7 bases unmatched. Germline-derived CDR1 and CDR2 are MDHEN and SYDVKM. This CDR3 contains 15 residues. Unique molecular identifiers featured in how the TCRbeta library was prepared. Using its own MiXCR run on the PCR reads, TCRdb lists one record per CDR3 protein. In the table there are 450,000 to 600,000 distinct CDR3 sequences, under 15% of which are singletons. This TCR derives from a male patient aged 10 to 17 who had a stem cell transplant for acute myeloid leukemia, so the T cells may come from the graft donor. Sequences were derived from PBMCs, mostly from graft donor cells, sampled 360 days after TCRalphabeta/CD19-depleted stem cell transplant. The chain couples TRBV28 to TRBJ1-5, with 9 bases that match TRBD1. CDR3 in DNA: TGTGCCAGCAGCCTAGGGACAGGGTGGAATCAGCCCCAGCATTTT. This encodes CASSLGTGWNQPQHF.